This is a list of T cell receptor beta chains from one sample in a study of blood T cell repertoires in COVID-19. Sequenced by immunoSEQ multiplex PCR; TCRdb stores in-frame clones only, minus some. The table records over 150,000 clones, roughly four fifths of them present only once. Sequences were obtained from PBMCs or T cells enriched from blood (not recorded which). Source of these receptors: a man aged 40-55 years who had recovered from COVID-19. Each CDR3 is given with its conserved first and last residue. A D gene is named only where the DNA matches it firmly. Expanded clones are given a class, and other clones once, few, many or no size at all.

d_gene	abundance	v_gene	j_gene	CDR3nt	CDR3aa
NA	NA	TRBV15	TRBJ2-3	TGTGCCACCAGCATAGCGGTAGATACGCAGTATTTT	CATSIAVDTQYF
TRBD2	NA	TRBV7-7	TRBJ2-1	TGTGCTAGCAGCTCCGGGCCGGGGGGCAATGAGCAGTTCTTC	CASSSGPGGNEQFF
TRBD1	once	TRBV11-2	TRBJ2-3	TGTGCCAGCAGCCACAGGGGGCCAGATACGCAGTATTTT	CASSHRGPDTQYF
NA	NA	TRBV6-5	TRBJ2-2	TGTGCCAGCAGTTACTCGTGGGATAGCGGCGGCGGGGAGCTGTTTTTT	CASSYSWDSGGGELFF
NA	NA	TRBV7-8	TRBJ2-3	TGTGCCAGCAGCTTTACGGGAGTTGTCTCAACAGATACGCAGTATTTT	CASSFTGVVSTDTQYF
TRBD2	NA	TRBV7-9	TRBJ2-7	TGTGCCAGCAGCCGAACTAGCGGTACCTACGAGCAGTACTTC	CASSRTSGTYEQYF
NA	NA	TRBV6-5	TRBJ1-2	TGTGCCAGCAGCCCCAGAGGGGGGGCAAACTATGGCTACACCTTC	CASSPRGGANYGYTF
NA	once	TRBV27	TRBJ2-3	TGTGCCAGCAGTGGACTGAACACAGATACGCAGTATTTT	CASSGLNTDTQYF
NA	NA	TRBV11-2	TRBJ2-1	TGTGCCAGCCTCACCGGTGGGGAGCCCAATGAGCAGTTCTTC	CASLTGGEPNEQFF
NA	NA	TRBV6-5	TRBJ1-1	TGTGCCAGCAGTCTACGAACAGGGCACACTGAAGCTTTCTTT	CASSLRTGHTEAFF
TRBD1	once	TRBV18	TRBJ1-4	TGTGCCAGCTCACCACAGACAGGGCAAAGTAATGAAAAACTGTTTTTT	CASSPQTGQSNEKLFF
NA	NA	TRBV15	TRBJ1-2	TGTGCCACCAGTAGACCAGTTCAACCCTATGGCTACACCTTC	CATSRPVQPYGYTF
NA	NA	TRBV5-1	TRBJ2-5	TGCGCCAGCAGCCTTCAAGAGACCCAGTACTTC	CASSLQETQYF
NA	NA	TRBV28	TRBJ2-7	TGTGCCAGCAGTTTAGTTCCTAGCAGCTACGAGCAGTACTTC	CASSLVPSSYEQYF
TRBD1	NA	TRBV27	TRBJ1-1	TGTGCCAGCAGCCAGCCGGACAGGCCGGAAGCTTTCTTT	CASSQPDRPEAFF
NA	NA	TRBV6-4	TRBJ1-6	TGTGCCAGCAGTGACGGGACAAATTCACCCCTCCACTTT	CASSDGTNSPLHF
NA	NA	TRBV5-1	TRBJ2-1	TGCGCCAGCAGCAAGGAACAGGGAGGGGATGAGCAGTTCTTC	CASSKEQGGDEQFF
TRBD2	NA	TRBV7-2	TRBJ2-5	TGTGCCAGCAGCTTAGGTGGGACTAGCGGGGTAGAGACCCAGTACTTC	CASSLGGTSGVETQYF
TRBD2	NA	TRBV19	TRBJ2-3	TGTGCCAGTACCCCCCTCCCTGGTACCCCCGGGAGGACAGATACGCAGTATTTT	CASTPLPGTPGRTDTQYF
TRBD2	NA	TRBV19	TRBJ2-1	TGTGCCAGTAGTCCCCTTCGACTAGCGGGAGGGCCAGGGCTTTACAATGAGCAGTTCTTC	CASSPLRLAGGPGLYNEQFF
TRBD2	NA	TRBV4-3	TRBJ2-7	TGCGCCAGCAGCCAAATCTTAGCGGGAGGTGGGTACGAGCAGTACTTC	CASSQILAGGGYEQYF
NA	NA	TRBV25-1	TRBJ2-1	TGTGCCAGCAGTGAATATTCTGGGCCTCCCAATGAGCAGTTCTTC	CASSEYSGPPNEQFF
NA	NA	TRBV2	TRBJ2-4	TGTGCCAGCAGTGAGCGGGTAGCCAAAAACATTCAGTACTTC	CASSERVAKNIQYF
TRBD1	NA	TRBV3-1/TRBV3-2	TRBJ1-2	TGTGCCAGCAGCCAAGACCGGACAGGGGGTGGCTACACCTTC	CASSQDRTGGGYTF
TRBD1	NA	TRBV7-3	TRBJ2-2	TGTGCCAGCAGCTTCAGGGGGCGAAACACCGGGGAGCTGTTTTTT	CASSFRGRNTGELFF
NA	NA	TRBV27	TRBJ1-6	TGTGCCAGCACCCGGACAGAGATACCTTCACCCCTCCACTTT	CASTRTEIPSPLHF
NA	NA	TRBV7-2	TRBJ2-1	TGTGCCAGCAGACAGGGCGGGCAGAGATACAATGAGCAGTTCTTC	CASRQGGQRYNEQFF
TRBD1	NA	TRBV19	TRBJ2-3	TGTGCCAGTAGTCATCCCCGCGGACAGGGTCATGGTTCGCAGTATTTT	CASSHPRGQGHGSQYF
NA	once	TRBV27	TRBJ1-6	TGTGCCAGCAACAGTCAGGGGCCGAATTCACCCCTCCACTTT	CASNSQGPNSPLHF
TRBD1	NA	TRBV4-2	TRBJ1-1	TGTGCCAGCAGCCAAGGGAGGGGGCGAATGAACACTGAAGCTTTCTTT	CASSQGRGRMNTEAFF